This entry describes one TCR beta chain. Its antigen is unidentified. Germline CDR1 SGHRS, CDR2 YFSETQ. This CDR3 has 14 amino acids. V lost 4 bases and J lost 1, with 11 bases in between. When sampled, the donors appeared nominally healthy, though they likely had unrecorded immune exposures. The data were obtained in a study of cytomegalovirus exposure and HLA in healthy donors. Study-wide results and limits: Accurate prediction of HLA-A and HLA-B alleles (for most subjects) was reportedly achieved from TCR beta sequences. Most TCR sequences were rare, but some public TCRs occurred in many donors. The availability of immune exposure information extended only to CMV serostatus.

Use of 60 Vbeta and 13 Jbeta primers characterized the PCR. Libraries were prepared by immunoSEQ multiplex PCR; TCRdb keeps only in-frame clonotypes and omits some of them. This repertoire shows around 180,000 clones, roughly 77% found once; its top ten account for approximately 1.4%. The chain is built from TRBV5-1 and TRBJ2-5; a possible D gene is TRBD1 (5 bases). Sequencing was carried out using PBMCs. The TCR sequence derives from a woman in her fifties or sixties in good health and CMV-seronegative. The CDR3 coding sequence is TGCGCCAGCAGCCCAGGGCACGCCCAAGAGACCCAGTACTTC. Amino acids: CASSPGHAQETQYF.